Following are 8 T cell receptor beta chains from one sample sequenced in a study of cytomegalovirus exposure and HLA in healthy donors. A multiplex PCR was run with 60 Vbeta primers and 13 Jbeta primers. Repertoires were generated with immunoSEQ multiplex PCR, while TCRdb's copy carries only in-frame clones and drops some. The profile shows about 250,000 clones, under 80% of them singletons. Sequencing was carried out using PBMCs. The receptor set was obtained from a female donor in good health and CMV-seronegative.

The rearrangement joins TRBV4-1 to TRBJ1-1, with D possibly being TRBD1 (5 bases). V shed 1 base and J shed 1 base, with 7 bases lying between them. The CDR3 is made up of 14 amino acids. CDR1 MGHRA and CDR2 YSYEKL come from the germline V gene. As DNA, the CDR3 is TGCGCCAGCAGCCAAGTCACAGGGAACACTGAAGCTTTCTTT. This codes for CASSQVTGNTEAFF.

This clone was seen more than once but under ten times. This sequence joins TRBV11-2 and TRBJ2-1, with a tentative D call TRBD2 (6 bases). This CDR3 has 14 residues. V shed 0 bases and J shed 9 bases, with 12 bases lying between them. Germline assignment: CDR1 SGHAT and CDR2 FQNNGV. The CDR3 loop reads CASSLDGSRREQFF. The CDR3 DNA follows: TGTGCCAGCAGCTTAGACGGGAGTAGGCGTGAGCAGTTCTTC.

The chain employs TRBV28 and TRBJ2-7, with D possibly being TRBD2 (5 bases). V lost 1 base and J lost 5, with 18 bases in between. Looked up from germline, CDR1 is MDHEN and CDR2 is SYDVKM. This CDR3 comprises 16 residues. The CDR3 here is CASSLSGSPRVHEQYF. The CDR3 DNA sequence: TGTGCCAGCAGTTTATCGGGGAGCCCGAGGGTCCACGAGCAGTACTTC.

As regards this clone: Mismatch with germline at one junction end may stem from a read error. V is TRBV7-3 and J is TRBJ2-3; D is perhaps TRBD1 (6 bases). This CDR3 region has 16 residues. Germline loops: CDR1 SGHTA, CDR2 FQGTGA. CDR3 DNA: TGTGCCAGCAACTTACCTCTGGACAGTAAACCAGATACGCAGTATTTT. It translates to CASNLPLDSKPDTQYF.

The V gene is TRBV11-1, the J gene TRBJ1-1; D possibly corresponds to TRBD1 (5 bases). V lost 5 bases and J lost 6, with 16 bases in between. Germline values: CDR1 SGHAT, CDR2 FQDESV (reference sequence). CDR3 length: 14 residues. The CDR3 DNA is TGTGCCAGCAGCCCCAGGGCCCTCTCCGCTGAAGCTTTCTTT. It yields the protein CASSPRALSAEAFF.

This clone has more than one count but fewer than ten. V usage is TRBV6-5 and J usage is TRBJ1-6; 8 nucleotides align to TRBD1. CDR1 is MNHEY, CDR2 SVGAGI, per germline. V shed 5 bases, J shed 8 bases, and the junction held 8 bases outside the gene matches. The CDR3 has 15 residues. The CDR3 sequence is CASSAPTGAHSPLHF. Written as DNA, the CDR3 is TGTGCCAGCAGTGCCCCGACAGGGGCGCATTCACCCCTCCACTTT.

The V gene is TRBV2, the J gene TRBJ2-5; D not resolved. The CDR3 is 12 amino acids. Germline values: CDR1 SNHLY, CDR2 FYNNEI. The V gene lost 2 bases and the J gene lost 5 bases, with 6 bases spanning the gap. Here the CDR3 DNA reads TGTGCCAGCAGTGAAACCAGGGAGACCCAGTACTTC. Translating gives CASSETRETQYF.

This clone occurred a few times. The sample has other DNA sequences that encode this CDR3 too. This rearrangement joins TRBV27 to TRBJ1-5; TRBD1 aligns across 9 bases. CDR3 size: 12 residues. CDR1 MNHEY and CDR2 SMNVEV come from the germline V gene (reference sequence). Unmatched junction bases numbered 3, after V lost 8 bases and J lost 7 bases. CDR3 in amino acids: CASGQGWQPQHF. CDR3 coding DNA: TGTGCCAGCGGACAGGGGTGGCAGCCCCAGCATTTT.